The following is a T cell receptor beta chain sequence with its context. Trimming removed 0 bases from V and 6 bases from J, with 10 bases in between. In germline, CDR1 is SGHRS, CDR2 YFSETQ. The CDR3 sequence is 15 residues long. Data came from immunoSEQ multiplex PCR; TCRdb stores just in-frame clones and leaves some out. The sample lists about 290,000 clones, roughly 80% occurring once. These data belong to a study of blood T cell repertoires in COVID-19. Whole-study context: PBMCs, B-cell-depleted T cells, or T cells provided the cDNA or gDNA that made up the material.

This TCR was recovered from a woman in her 50s with active or convalescent COVID-19. Sequencing was carried out using peripheral blood. The chain combines TRBV5-1 with TRBJ1-6, with a weak D call TRBD1 (6 bases). The DNA for the CDR3 is TGCGCCAGCAGCTTGGTTGGGACACCTAATTCACCCCTCCACTTT. Translated: CASSLVGTPNSPLHF.